The 5 T cell receptor beta chains presented below share a single source sample, sequenced in a study of shared clonotypes between healthy human individuals. Sequencing was performed with immunoSEQ multiplex PCR; in TCRdb, only in-frame clones are kept and a portion is missing. The table lists about 610,000 clones, around 97% of them singletons. The sample comprised naive CD4+ T cells sorted from blood. Subset: CD45RA+ positively selected. All receptors come from a woman aged 25-40 years in good health.

The chain carries TRBV18 and TRBJ2-5; D is perhaps TRBD2 (6 bases). Per germline, CDR1 KGHSH and CDR2 LQKENI. The length of the CDR3 is 14 residues. V was cut by 2 bases and J by 3 bases, with 10 bases left in between. CDR3 in DNA: TGTGCCAGCTCACCAGCGGGATCTGAAGAGACCCAGTACTTC. Its protein is CASSPAGSEETQYF.

The chain has TRBV28 and TRBJ1-5; TRBD1 agrees at 7 bases. With V trimmed by 6 bases and J by 0 bases, 14 bases remained unmatched. This CDR3 spans 18 amino acids. Germline loops: CDR1 MDHEN, CDR2 SYDVKM. The CDR3 protein is CASRSPGTVKGSNQPQHF. CDR3 in DNA: TGTGCCAGCAGAAGCCCCGGGACAGTAAAAGGTAGCAATCAGCCCCAGCATTTT.

J is TRBJ1-4 and V is TRBV2, with D maybe TRBD1 (5 bases). The CDR3 runs 14 residues. CDR1 SNHLY and CDR2 FYNNEI come from the germline V gene. Trimming left V 7 bases short and J 6 bases short, with 15 bases between. The CDR3 protein is CASNQGGDDEKLFF. CDR3 sequence (DNA): TGTGCCAGCAACCAGGGAGGGGATGATGAAAAACTGTTTTTT.

The chain recombines TRBV4-1 with TRBJ2-3; 7 nucleotides match TRBD2. CDR1 and CDR2 from the germline V gene are MGHRA and YSYEKL. V lost 1 base to trimming and J lost 4 bases; unmatched junction nucleotides: 17. This CDR3 has 19 residues. CDR3 amino acids: CASSQAPAGLPIPPDTQYF. The CDR3, as DNA: TGCGCCAGCAGCCAAGCGCCAGCGGGGTTACCAATCCCTCCAGATACGCAGTATTTT.

The CDR3 nucleotides read TGTGCCAGCAGTTCATGGCAGACCACCGGGGAGCTGTTTTTT. Its protein is CASSSWQTTGELFF. The chain employs TRBV27 and TRBJ2-2; D call uncertain. CDR1 MNHEY and CDR2 SMNVEV come from the germline V gene (reference sequence). Trimming left V 4 bases short and J 4 bases short, with 10 bases between. The CDR3 is 14 amino acids.